This T cell receptor (beta chain) emerged from a study of T-cell reconstitution after alpha-beta-depleted transplantation in children. For TCRbeta, the library was prepared with unique molecular identifiers. Via MiXCR, TCRdb re-called the PCR reads, giving one row per CDR3 protein. The repertoire consists of approximately 400,000 distinct CDR3 sequences, with about a tenth occurring once and the leading ten covering approximately 5%. This clonotype was recorded a few times. The CDR3 sequence is 15 residues long. Germline V CDR1 and CDR2: SGHAT, FQNNGV. The V and J ends lost 5 bases and 2 bases, in that order; junction bases with no gene match: 8.

Material: PBMCs from the stem cell graft donor, obtained from the stem cell graft. The TCR was taken from a human donor who donated a stem cell graft to a child with acute myeloid leukemia. V gene TRBV11-2 combines with J gene TRBJ2-7, with TRBD2 identical over 8 bases. CDR3 bases: TGTGCCAGCAGCGCCATTGCGGGAGGTACCTACGAGCAGTACTTC. It codes for CASSAIAGGTYEQYF. The complete variable domain, with remaining parts taken from reference TRBV11-2 and TRBJ2-7, reads EAGVAQSPRYKIIEKRQSVAFWCNPISGHATLYWYQQILGQGPKLLIQFQNNGVVDDSQLPKDRFSAERLKGVDSTLKIQPAKLEDSAVYLCASSAIAGGTYEQYFGPGTRLTVT.